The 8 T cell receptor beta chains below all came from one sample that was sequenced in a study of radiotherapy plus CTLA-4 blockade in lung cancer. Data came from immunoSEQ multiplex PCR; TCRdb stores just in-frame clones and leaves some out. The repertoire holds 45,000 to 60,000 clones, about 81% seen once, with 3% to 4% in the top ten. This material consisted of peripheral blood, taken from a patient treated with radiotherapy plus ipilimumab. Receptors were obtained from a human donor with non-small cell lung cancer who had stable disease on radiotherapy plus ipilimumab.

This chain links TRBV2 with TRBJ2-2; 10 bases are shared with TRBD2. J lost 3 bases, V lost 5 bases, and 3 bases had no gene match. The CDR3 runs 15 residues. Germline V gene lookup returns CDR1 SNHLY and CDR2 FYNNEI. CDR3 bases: TGTGCCAGCAGTTTGCTAGCGGGAGACACCGGGGAGCTGTTTTTT. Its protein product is CASSLLAGDTGELFF.

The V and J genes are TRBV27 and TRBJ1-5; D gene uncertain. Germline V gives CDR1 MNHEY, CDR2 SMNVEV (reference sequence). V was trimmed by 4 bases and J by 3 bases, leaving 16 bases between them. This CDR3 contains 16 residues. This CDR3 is CASSSPFAGNNQPQHF. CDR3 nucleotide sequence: TGTGCCAGCAGTTCTCCCTTCGCAGGTAACAATCAGCCCCAGCATTTT.

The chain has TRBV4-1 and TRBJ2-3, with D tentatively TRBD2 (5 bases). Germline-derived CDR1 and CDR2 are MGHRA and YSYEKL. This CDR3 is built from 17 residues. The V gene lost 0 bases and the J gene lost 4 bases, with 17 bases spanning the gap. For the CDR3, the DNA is TGCGCCAGCAGCCAAGAAGGGATGACGTCCGGGGCAGATACGCAGTATTTT. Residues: CASSQEGMTSGADTQYF.

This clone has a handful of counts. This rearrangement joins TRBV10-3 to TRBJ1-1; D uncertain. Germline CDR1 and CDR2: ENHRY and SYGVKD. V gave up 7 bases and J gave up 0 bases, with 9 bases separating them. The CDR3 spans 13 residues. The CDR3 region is CAIIAEMNTEAFF. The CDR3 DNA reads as TGTGCCATCATAGCAGAAATGAACACTGAAGCTTTCTTT.

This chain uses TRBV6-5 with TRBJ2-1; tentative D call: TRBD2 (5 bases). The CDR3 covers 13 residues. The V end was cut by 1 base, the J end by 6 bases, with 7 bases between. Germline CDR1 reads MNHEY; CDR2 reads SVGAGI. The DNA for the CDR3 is TGTGCCAGCAGTTACTTCGGGGTCAATGAGCAGTTCTTC. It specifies CASSYFGVNEQFF.

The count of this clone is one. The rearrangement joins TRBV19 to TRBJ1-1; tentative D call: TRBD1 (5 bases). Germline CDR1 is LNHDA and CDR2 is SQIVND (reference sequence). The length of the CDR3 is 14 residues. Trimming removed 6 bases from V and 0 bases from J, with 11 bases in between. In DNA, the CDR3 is TGTGCCAGTAGACAGAACAGGATGAACACTGAAGCTTTCTTT. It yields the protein CASRQNRMNTEAFF.

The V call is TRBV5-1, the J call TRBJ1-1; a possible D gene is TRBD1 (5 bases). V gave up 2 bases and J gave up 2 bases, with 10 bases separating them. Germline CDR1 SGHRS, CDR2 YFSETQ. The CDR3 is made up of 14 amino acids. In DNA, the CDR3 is TGCGCCAGCAGCTTAAAGGACATTAACACTGAAGCTTTCTTT. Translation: CASSLKDINTEAFF.

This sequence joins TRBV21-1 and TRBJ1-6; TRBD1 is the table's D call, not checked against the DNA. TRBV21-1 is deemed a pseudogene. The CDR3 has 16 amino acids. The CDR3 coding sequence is TGTGCCAGCCTGCCGACAGGGAAAATAGCTAATTCACCCCTCCACTTT. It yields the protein CASLPTGKIANSPLHF.